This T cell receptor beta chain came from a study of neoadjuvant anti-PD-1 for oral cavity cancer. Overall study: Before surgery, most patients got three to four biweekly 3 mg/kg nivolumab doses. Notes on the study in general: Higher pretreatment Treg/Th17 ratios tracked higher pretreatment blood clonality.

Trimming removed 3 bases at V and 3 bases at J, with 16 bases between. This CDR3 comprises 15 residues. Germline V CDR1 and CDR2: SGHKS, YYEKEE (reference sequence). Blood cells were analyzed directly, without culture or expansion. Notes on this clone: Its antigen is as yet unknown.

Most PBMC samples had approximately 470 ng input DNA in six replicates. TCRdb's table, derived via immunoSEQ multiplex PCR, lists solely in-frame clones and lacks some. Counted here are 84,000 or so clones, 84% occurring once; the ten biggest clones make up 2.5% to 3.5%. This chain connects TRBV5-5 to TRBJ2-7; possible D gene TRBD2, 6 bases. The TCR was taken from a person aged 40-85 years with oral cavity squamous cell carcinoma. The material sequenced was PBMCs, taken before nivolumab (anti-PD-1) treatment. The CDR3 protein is CASSWALGGNYEQYF. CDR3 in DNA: TGTGCCAGCAGCTGGGCCCTCGGCGGGAACTACGAGCAGTACTTC.